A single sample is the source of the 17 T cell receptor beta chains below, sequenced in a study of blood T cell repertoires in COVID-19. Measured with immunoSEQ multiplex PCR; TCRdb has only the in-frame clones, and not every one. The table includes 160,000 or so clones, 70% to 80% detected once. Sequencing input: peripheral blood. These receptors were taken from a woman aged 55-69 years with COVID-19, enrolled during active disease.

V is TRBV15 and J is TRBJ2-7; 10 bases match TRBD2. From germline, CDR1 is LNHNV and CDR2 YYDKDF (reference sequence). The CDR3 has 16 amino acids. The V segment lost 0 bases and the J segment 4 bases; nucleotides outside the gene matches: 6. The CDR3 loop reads CATSRDMASGRYEQYF. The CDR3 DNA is TGTGCCACCAGCAGAGATATGGCTAGCGGGAGATACGAGCAGTACTTC.

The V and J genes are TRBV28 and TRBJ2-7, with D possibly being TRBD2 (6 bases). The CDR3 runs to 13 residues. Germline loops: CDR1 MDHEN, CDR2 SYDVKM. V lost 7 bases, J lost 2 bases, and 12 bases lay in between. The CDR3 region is CASKGGTAYEQYF. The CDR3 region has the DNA TGTGCCAGCAAGGGAGGTACTGCCTACGAGCAGTACTTC. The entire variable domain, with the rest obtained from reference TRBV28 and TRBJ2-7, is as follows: DVKVTQSSRYLVKRTGEKVFLECVQDMDHENMFWYRQDPGLGLRLIYFSYDVKMKEKGDIPEGYSVSREKKERFSLILESASTNQTSMYLCASKGGTAYEQYFGPGTRLTVT.

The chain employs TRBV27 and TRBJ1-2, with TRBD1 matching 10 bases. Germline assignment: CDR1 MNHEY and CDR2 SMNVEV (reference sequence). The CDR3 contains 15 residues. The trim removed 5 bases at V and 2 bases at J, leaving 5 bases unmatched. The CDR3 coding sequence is TGTGCCAGCAGTGCGGGGACAGGGGCGAACTATGGCTACACCTTC. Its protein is CASSAGTGANYGYTF.

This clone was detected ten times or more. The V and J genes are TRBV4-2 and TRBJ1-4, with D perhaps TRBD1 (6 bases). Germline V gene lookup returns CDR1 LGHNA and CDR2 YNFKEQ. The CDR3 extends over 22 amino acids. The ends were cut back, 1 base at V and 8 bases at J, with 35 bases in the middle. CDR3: CASSQVPSGGDTLGAFREKLFF. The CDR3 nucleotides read TGTGCCAGCAGCCAAGTCCCATCGGGGGGAGACACGTTGGGGGCCTTTCGGGAAAAACTGTTTTTT.

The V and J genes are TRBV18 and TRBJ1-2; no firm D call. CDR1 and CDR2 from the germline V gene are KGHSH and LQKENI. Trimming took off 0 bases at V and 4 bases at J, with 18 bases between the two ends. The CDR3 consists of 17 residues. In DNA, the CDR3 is TGTGCCAGCTCACCACCGAGCTCATCAGACGGGAGCTATGGCTACACCTTC. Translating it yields CASSPPSSSDGSYGYTF.

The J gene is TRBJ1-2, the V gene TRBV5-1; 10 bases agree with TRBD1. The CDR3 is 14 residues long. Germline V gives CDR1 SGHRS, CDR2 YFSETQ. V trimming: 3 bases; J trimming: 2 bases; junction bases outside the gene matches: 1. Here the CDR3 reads CASSSDRGNYGYTF. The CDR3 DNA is TGCGCCAGCAGCTCGGACAGGGGGAACTATGGCTACACCTTC.

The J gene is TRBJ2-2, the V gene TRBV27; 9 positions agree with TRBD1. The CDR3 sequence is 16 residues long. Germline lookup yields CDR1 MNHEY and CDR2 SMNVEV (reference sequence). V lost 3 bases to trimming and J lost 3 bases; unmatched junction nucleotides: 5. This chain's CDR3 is CASSFGDRVYTGELFF. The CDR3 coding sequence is TGTGCCAGCAGTTTTGGGGACAGGGTATACACCGGGGAGCTGTTTTTT.

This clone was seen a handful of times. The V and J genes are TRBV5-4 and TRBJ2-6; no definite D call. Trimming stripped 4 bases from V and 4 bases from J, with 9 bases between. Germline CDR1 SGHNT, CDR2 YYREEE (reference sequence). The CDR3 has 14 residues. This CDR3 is CASSKVRGANVLTF. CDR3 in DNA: TGTGCCAGCAGCAAAGTTCGGGGGGCCAACGTCCTGACTTTC.

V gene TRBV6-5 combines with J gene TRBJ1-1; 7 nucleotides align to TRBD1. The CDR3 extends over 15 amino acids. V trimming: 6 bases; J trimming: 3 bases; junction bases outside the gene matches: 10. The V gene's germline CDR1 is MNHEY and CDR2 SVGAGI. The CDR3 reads CASSWMEGAYTEAFF. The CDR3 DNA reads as TGTGCCAGCAGCTGGATGGAGGGGGCTTACACTGAAGCTTTCTTT.

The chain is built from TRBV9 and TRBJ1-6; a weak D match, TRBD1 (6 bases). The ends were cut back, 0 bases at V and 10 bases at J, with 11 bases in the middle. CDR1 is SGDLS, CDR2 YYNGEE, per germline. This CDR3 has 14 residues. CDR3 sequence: CASSVATGNSPLHF. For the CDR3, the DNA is TGTGCCAGCAGCGTAGCTACAGGGAACTCACCCCTCCACTTT.

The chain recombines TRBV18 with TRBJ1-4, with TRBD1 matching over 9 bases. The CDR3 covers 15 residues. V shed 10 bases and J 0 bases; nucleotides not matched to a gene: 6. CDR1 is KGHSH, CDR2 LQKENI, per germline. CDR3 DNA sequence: TGTGCCACCTCGGGACAGGGCGCAACTAATGAAAAACTGTTTTTT. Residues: CATSGQGATNEKLFF.

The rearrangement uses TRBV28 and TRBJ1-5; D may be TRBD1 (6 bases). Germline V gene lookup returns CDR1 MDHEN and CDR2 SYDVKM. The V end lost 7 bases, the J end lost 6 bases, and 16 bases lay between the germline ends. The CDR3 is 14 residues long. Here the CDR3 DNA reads TGTGCCAGCACCAAAAAGGGGGGGATTCAGCCCCAGCATTTT. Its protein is CASTKKGGIQPQHF. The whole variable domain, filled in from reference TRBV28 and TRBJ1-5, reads DVKVTQSSRYLVKRTGEKVFLECVQDMDHENMFWYRQDPGLGLRLIYFSYDVKMKEKGDIPEGYSVSREKKERFSLILESASTNQTSMYLCASTKKGGIQPQHFGDGTRLSIL.

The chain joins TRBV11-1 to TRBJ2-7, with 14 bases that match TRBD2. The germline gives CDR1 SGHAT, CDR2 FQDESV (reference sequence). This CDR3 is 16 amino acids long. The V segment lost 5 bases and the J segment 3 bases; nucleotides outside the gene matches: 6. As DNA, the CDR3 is TGTGCCAGCAGCGCGCCCGGGACTAGCGGGAGCTACGAGCAGTACTTC. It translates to CASSAPGTSGSYEQYF.

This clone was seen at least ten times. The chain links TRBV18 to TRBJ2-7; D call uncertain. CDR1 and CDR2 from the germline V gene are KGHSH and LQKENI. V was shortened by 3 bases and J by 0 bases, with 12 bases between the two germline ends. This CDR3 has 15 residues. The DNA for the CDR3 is TGTGCCAGCTCACCTATCCCTACCGGCTCCTACGAGCAGTACTTC. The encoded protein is CASSPIPTGSYEQYF.

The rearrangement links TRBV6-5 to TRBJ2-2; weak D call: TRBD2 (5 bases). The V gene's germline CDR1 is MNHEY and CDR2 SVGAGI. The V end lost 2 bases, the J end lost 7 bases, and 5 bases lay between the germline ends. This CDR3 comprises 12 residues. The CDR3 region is CASSYAGGELFF. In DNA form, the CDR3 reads TGTGCCAGCAGTTACGCGGGCGGGGAGCTGTTTTTT.

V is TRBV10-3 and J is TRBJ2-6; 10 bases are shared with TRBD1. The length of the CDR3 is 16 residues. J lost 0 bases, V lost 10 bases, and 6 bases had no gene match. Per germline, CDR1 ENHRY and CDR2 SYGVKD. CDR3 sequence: CATMDRGGSGANVLTF. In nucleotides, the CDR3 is TGTGCCACTATGGACAGGGGGGGCTCTGGGGCCAACGTCCTGACTTTC.

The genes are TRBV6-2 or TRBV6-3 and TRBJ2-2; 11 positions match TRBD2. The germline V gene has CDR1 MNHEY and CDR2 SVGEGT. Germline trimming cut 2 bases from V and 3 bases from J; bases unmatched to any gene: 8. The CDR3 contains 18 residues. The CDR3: CASSYPTGLAGYTGELFF. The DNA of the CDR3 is TGTGCCAGCAGTTACCCGACCGGACTAGCGGGCTACACCGGGGAGCTGTTTTTT.